Sequencing of this TCR beta chain was carried out in a study of post-analysis software for immune sequencing data. Background on the study: Patients had relapsing-remitting, secondary progressive or progressive-relapsing multiple sclerosis; some lacked subtype.

Unique molecular identifiers featured in each of the TCR beta cDNA libraries. Roughly 510,000 cDNA molecules were recovered from an input of roughly 0.85 to 10 million T cells. Each CDR3 protein is one row after TCRdb ran MiXCR on the PCR reads. Among 650,000 to 900,000 distinct CDR3 sequences listed, roughly 46% were seen once. General observations from the study: Relative to controls, patients had a few TRBV segments at higher frequency, with TRBV5-6, TRBV5-1 and TRBV20-1 among these. With F measure, samples from one preparation batch clustered together strongly.

The table lists this clonotype with a few counts. Its specificity is unknown. This CDR3 region has 14 residues. V gave up 5 bases and J gave up 0 bases, with 11 bases separating them. In germline, CDR1 is SGHRS, CDR2 YFSETQ. The V and J genes are TRBV5-1 and TRBJ2-5; TRBD2 is a possible D gene (6 bases). The specimen was blood. The origin of this receptor is a girl between 10 and 17 years old with multiple sclerosis. The CDR3 DNA reads as TGCGCCAGCAGTATGGGGGGATACCAAGAGACCCAGTACTTC. Translated: CASSMGGYQETQYF. Based on the CDR3 plus reference TRBV5-1 and TRBJ2-5, the full variable domain is KAGVTQTPRYLIKTRGQQVTLSCSPISGHRSVSWYQQTPGQGLQFLFEYFSETQRNKGNFPGRFSGRQFSNSRSEMNVSTLELGDSALYLCASSMGGYQETQYFGPGTRLLVL.